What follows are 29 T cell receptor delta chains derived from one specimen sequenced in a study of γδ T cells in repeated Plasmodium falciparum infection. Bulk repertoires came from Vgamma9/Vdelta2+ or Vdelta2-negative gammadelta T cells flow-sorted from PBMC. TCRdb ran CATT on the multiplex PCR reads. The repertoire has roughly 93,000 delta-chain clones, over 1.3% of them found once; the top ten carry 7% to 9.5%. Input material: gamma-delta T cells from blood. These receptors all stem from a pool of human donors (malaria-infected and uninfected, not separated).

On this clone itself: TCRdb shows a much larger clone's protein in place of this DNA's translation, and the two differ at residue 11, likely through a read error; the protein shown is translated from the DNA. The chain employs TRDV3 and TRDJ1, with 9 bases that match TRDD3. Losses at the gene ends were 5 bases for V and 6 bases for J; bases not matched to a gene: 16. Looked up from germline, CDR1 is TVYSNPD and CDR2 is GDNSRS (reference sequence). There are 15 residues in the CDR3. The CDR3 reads CAAKGGWGITHKLIF. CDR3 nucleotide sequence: TGTGCCGCGAAAGGGGGGTGGGGGATAACTCATAAACTCATCTTT.

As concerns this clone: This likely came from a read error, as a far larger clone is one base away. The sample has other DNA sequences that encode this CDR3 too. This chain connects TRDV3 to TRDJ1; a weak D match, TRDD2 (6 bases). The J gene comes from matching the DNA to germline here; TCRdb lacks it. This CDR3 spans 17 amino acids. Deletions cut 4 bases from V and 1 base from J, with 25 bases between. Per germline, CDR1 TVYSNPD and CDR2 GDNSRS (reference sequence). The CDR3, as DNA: TGTGCCTATAAGCCTTCCCCTCGGGGGGCCCGCACCGATAAACTCATCTTT. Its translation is CAYKPSPRGARTDKLIF. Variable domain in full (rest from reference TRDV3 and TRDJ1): CDKVTQSSPDQTVASGSEVVLLCTYDTVYSNPDLFWYRIRPDYSFQFVFYGDNSRSEGADFTQGRFSVKHILTQKAFHLVISPVRTEDSATYYCAYKPSPRGARTDKLIFGKGTRVTVEP.

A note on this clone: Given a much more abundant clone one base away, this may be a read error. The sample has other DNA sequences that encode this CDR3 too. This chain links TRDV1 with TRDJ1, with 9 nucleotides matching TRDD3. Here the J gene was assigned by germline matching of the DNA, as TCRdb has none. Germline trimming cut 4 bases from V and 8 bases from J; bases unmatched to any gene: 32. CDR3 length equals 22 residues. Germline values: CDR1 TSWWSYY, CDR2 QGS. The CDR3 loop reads CALGATPIVPNDWGNPGIKLIF. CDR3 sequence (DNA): TGTGCTCTTGGGGCAACGCCCATTGTTCCTAACGACTGGGGGAACCCGGGGATCAAACTCATCTTT.

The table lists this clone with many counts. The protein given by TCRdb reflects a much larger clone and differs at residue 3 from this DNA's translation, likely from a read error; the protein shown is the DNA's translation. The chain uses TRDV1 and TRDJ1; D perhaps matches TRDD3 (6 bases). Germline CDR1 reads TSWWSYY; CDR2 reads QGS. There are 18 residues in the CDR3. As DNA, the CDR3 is TGTGCTCCTGGGGATTTCCGGCTCTCCTCCCTATACACCGATAAACTCATCTTT. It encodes CAPGDFRLSSLYTDKLIF.

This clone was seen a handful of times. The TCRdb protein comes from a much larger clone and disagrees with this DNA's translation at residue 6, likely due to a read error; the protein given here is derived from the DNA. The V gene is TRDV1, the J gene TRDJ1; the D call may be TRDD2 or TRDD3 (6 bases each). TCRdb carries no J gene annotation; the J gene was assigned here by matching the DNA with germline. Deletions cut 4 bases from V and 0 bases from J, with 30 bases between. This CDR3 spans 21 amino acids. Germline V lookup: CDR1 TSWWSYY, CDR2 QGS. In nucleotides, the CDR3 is TGTGCTCTTGGGGGGCGCAGAGGTCCTACGCCCTGGGGAGAGTACACCGATAAACTCATCTTT. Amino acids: CALGGRRGPTPWGEYTDKLIF.

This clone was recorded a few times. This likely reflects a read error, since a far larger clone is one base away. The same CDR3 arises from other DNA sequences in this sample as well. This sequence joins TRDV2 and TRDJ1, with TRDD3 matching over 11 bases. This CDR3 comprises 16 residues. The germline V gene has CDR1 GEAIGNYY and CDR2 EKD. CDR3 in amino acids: CACDTDWGINGDKLIF. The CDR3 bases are TGTGCCTGTGACACCGACTGGGGGATAAACGGCGATAAACTTATCTTT.

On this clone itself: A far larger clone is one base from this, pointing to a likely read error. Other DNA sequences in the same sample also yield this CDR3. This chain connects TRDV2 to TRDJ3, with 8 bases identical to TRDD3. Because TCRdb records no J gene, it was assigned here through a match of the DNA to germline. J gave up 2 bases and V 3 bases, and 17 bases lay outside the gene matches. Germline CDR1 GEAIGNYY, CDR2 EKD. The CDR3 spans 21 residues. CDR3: CACDRVRSTGGQPWDTRQMFF. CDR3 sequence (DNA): TGTGCCTGTGACCGCGTACGCTCAACTGGGGGGCAACCCTGGGACACCCGACAGATGTTTTTC.

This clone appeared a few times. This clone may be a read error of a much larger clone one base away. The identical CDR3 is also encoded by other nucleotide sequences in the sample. CDR3 nucleotides: TGTGCTCTTGGGGAGGTCCTAATTCCTCATCCGTACTGGGGGATGTCCTACACCGATAAACTCATCTTT. This codes for CALGEVLIPHPYWGMSYTDKLIF. The chain is built from TRDV1 and TRDJ1; 10 bases agree with TRDD3. Germline-derived CDR1 and CDR2 are TSWWSYY and QGS. V shed 3 bases and J 0 bases; nucleotides not matched to a gene: 25. This CDR3 has 23 amino acids.

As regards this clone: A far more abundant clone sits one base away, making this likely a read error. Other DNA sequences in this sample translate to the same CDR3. The DNA of the CDR3 is TGTGCTCTTGGGGAGATCCGTCAGGGGTACACCGATAAACTCATCTTT. Protein product: CALGEIRQGYTDKLIF. The J gene is TRDJ1, the V gene TRDV1; no clear D. With 3 bases removed from V and 0 bases from J, the gap between germline ends came to 14 bases. Germline CDR1 TSWWSYY, CDR2 QGS. There are 16 residues in the CDR3.

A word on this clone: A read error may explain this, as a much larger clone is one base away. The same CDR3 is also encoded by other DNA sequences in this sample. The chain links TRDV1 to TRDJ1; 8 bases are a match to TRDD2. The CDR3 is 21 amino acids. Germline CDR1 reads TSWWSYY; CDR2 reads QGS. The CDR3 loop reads CALGPQSSFLRYWASTDKLIF. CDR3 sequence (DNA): TGTGCGCTTGGGCCCCAGTCCAGCTTCCTACGGTACTGGGCCTCCACCGATAAACTCATCTTT.

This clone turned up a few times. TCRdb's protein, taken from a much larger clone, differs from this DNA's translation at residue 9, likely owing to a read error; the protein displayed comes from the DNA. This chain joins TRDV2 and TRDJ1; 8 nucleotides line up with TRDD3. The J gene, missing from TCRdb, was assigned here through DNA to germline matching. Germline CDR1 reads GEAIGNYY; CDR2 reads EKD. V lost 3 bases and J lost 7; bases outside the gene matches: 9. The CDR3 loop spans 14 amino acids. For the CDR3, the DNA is TGTGCCTGTGACCCCGTACTGGGGGGTGCTAAACTCATCTTT. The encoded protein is CACDPVLGGAKLIF.

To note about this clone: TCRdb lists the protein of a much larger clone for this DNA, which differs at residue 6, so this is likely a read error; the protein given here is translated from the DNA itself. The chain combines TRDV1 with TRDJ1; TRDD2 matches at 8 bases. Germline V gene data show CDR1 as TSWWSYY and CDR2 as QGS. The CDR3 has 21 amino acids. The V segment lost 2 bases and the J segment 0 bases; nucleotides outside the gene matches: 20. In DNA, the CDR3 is TGTGCTCTTGGGGAAGCTTCCTACGGGGGGCCGTACTCTCTGTACACCGATAAACTCATCTTT. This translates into CALGEASYGGPYSLYTDKLIF.

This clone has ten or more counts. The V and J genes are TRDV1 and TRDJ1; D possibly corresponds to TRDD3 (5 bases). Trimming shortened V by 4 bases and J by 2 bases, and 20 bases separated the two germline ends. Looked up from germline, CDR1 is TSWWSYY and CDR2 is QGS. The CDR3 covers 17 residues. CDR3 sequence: CALGGPWGRKRTDKLIF. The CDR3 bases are TGTGCTCTTGGGGGGCCTTGGGGTCGCAAGAGGACCGATAAACTCATCTTT.

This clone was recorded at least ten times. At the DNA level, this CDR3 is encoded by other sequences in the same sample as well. The CDR3 DNA reads as TGTGCCTTTAACCCACCGTTTCCTGACCTACCTGGGGGATATAACTACACCGATAAACTCATCTTT. Its protein product is CAFNPPFPDLPGGYNYTDKLIF. The V call is TRDV3, the J call TRDJ1; 10 bases are shared with TRDD3. This CDR3 is 22 amino acids long. After removal of 1 base from V and 0 bases from J, the junction contained 26 bases not matched to a gene. Germline V gives CDR1 TVYSNPD, CDR2 GDNSRS (reference sequence).

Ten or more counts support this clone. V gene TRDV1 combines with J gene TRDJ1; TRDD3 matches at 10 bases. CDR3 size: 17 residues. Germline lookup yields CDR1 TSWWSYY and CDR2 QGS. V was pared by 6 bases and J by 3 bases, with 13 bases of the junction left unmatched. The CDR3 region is CALGHSWGIERADKLIF. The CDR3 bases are TGTGCTCTTGGTCACTCCTGGGGGATAGAGAGGGCCGATAAACTCATCTTT.

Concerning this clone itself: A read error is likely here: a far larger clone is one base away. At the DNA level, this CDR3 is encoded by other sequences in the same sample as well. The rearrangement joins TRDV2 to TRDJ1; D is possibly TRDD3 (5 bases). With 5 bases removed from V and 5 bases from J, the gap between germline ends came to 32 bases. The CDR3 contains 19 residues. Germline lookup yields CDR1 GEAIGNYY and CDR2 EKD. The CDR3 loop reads CACGYRARGMDVDKDKLIF. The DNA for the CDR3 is TGTGCCTGTGGATACCGGGCTCGAGGGATGGACGTCGATAAGGATAAACTCATCTTT.

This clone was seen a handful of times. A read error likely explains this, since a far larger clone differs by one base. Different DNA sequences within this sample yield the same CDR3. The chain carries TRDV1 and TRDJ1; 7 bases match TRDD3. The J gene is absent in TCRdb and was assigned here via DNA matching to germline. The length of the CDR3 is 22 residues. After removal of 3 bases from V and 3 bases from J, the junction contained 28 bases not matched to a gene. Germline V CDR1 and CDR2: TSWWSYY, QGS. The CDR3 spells CALGEPGPSNTGASSEADKLIF. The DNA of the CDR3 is TGTGCTCTTGGGGAGCCAGGCCCCTCCAATACTGGGGCATCTAGTGAGGCCGATAAACTCATCTTT.

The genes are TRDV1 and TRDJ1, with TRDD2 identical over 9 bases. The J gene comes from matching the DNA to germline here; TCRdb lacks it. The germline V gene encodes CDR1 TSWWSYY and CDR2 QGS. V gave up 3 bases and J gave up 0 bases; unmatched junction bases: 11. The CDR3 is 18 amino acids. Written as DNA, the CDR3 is TGTGCTCTTGGGGACCCCTTCCTACGTGAAGGCAACACCGATAAACTCATCTTT. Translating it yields CALGDPFLREGNTDKLIF.

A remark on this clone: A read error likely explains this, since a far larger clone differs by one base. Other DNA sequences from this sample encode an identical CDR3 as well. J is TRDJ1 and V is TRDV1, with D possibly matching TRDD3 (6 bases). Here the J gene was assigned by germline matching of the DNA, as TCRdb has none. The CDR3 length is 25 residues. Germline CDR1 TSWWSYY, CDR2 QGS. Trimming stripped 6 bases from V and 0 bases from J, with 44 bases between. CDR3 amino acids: CALGIGWRPPIWGIPEESYTDKLIF. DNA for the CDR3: TGTGCTCTTGGAATAGGGTGGCGACCTCCCATCTGGGGAATACCCGAAGAATCGTACACCGATAAACTCATCTTT.

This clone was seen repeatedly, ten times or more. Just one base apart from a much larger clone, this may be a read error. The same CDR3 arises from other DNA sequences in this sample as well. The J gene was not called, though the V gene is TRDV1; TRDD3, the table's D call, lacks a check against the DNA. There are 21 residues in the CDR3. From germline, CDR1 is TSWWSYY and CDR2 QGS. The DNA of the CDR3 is TGTGCTCTTGGGGGGCCTACGGGTACTGGGGGATCACTCTCTTACACCGATAAACTTATCTTT. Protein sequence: CALGGPTGTGGSLSYTDKLIF.

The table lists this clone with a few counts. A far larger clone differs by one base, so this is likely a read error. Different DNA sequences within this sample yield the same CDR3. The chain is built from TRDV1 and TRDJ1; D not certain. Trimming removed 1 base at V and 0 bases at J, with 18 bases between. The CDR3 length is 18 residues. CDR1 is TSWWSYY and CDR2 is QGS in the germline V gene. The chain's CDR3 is CALGERTFGPMYTDKLIF. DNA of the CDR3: TGTGCTCTTGGGGAACGCACGTTTGGACCGATGTACACCGATAAACTCATCTTT.

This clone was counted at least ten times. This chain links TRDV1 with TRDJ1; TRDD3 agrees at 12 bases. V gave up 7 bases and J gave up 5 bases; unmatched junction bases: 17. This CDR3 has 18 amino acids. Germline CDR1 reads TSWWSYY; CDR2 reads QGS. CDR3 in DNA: TGTGCTCTTGTATCGTACTGGGGGATACACATCCCATATGATAAACTCATCTTT. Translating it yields CALVSYWGIHIPYDKLIF.

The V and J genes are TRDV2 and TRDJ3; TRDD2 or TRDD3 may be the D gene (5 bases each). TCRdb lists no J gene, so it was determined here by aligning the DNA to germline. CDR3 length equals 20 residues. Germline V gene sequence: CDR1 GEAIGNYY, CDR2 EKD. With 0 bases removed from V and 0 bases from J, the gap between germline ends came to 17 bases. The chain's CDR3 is CACDTVGALPSSWDTRQMFF. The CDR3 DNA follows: TGTGCCTGTGACACCGTTGGGGCCCTACCGAGCTCCTGGGACACCCGACAGATGTTTTTC.

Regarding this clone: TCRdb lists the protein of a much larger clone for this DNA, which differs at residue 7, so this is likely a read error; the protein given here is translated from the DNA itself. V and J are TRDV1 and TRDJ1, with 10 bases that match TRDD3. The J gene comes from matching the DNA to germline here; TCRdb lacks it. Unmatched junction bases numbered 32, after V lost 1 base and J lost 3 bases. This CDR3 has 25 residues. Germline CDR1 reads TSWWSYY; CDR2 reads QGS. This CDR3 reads CALGEPPWRAPADRVLGDTSDKLIF. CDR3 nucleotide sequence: TGTGCTCTTGGGGAACCCCCTTGGCGAGCCCCTGCGGACAGAGTTTTGGGGGATACATCCGATAAACTCATCTTT.

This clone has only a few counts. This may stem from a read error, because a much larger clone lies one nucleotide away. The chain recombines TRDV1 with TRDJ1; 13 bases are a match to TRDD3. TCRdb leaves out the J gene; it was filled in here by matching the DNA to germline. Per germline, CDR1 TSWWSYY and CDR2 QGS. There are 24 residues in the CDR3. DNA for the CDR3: TGTGCCCTTGGGGAATGTCCCCCAGAGCCCTTCGTACTGGGGGATACGTGGTACACCGATAAACTCATCTTT. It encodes CALGECPPEPFVLGDTWYTDKLIF.

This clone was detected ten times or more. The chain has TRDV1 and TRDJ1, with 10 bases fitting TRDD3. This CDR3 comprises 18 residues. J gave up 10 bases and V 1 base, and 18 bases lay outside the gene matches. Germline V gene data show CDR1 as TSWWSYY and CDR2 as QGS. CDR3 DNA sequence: TGTGCTCTTGGGGAACCGTCGGAACTTGGGACTGGGGGATGGAGACTCATCTTT. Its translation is CALGEPSELGTGGWRLIF.

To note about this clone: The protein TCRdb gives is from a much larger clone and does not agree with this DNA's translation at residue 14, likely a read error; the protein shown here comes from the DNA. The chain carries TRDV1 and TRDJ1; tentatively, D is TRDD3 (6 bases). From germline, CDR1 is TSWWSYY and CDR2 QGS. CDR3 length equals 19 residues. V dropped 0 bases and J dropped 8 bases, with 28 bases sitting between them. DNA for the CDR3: TGTGCTCTTGGGGAACTTGGGGCTAGCCCTGGGGTTCACCGGGGCAAACTCATCTTT. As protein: CALGELGASPGVHRGKLIF.

DNA for the CDR3: TGTGCTCTTGGGGAAAGGAGGCCTTCCTACTTTCGGGACCCAACTTTGACAGCACAACTCTTCTTT. It yields the protein CALGERRPSYFRDPTLTAQLFF. The chain is built from TRDV1 and TRDJ2; 9 nucleotides match TRDD2. TCRdb gives no J gene; it was assigned here by matching the DNA to germline. Losses at the gene ends were 2 bases for V and 0 bases for J; bases not matched to a gene: 19. CDR3 length: 22 amino acids. Germline V lookup: CDR1 TSWWSYY, CDR2 QGS.

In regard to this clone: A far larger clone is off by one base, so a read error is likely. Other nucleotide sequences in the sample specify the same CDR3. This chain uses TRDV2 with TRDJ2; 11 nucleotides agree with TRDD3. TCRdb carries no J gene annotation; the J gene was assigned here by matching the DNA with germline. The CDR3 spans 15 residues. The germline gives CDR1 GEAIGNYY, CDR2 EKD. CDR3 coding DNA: TGTGCCTGTGACTGGGGGATACGCGGGACAGCGCAACTCTTCTTT. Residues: CACDWGIRGTAQLFF.